The 26 T cell receptor beta chains listed next were all sequenced from one sample in a study of T-cell reconstitution after alpha-beta-depleted transplantation in children. Using unique molecular identifiers, the investigators prepared the TCRbeta library. TCRdb processed the PCR reads anew with MiXCR; each CDR3 protein has one entry. The sample has some 140,000 distinct CDR3 sequences; about 9.5% are singletons. Sequenced material: PBMCs, mostly from graft donor cells, taken 180 days after TCRalphabeta/CD19-depleted stem cell transplant. These receptors were collected from a girl under three years old who had a stem cell transplant for combined immunodeficiency, so the T cells may come from the graft donor.

This chain connects TRBV29-1 to TRBJ2-1, with 12 positions matching TRBD2. CDR3 length: 16 residues. Germline-derived CDR1 and CDR2 are SQVTM and ANQGSEA. The trim removed 7 bases at V and 4 bases at J, leaving 11 bases unmatched. CDR3 amino acids: CSATSGRGGVYNEQFF. For the CDR3, the DNA is TGCAGCGCGACTAGCGGGAGAGGGGGCGTTTACAATGAGCAGTTCTTC.

This clonotype was counted only a few times. The chain couples TRBV7-8 to TRBJ2-5, with TRBD2 identical over 13 bases. This CDR3 has 16 amino acids. Germline CDR1 and CDR2: SGHVS and FQNEAQ. V gave up 3 bases and J gave up 5 bases; unmatched junction bases: 6. The CDR3 spells CASSLSATSGGETQYF. Written as DNA, the CDR3 is TGTGCCAGCAGCTTGTCTGCGACTAGCGGGGGGGAGACCCAGTACTTC. The variable domain in full, completed from reference TRBV7-8 and TRBJ2-5, reads GAGVSQSPRYKVAKRGQDVALRCDPISGHVSLFWYQQALGQGPEFLTYFQNEAQLDKSGLPSDRFFAERPEGSVSTLKIQRTQQEDSAVYLCASSLSATSGGETQYFGPGTRLLVL.

Only a few counts were recorded for this clonotype. The chain links TRBV10-2 to TRBJ2-1; TRBD1 agrees at 7 bases. V was pared by 8 bases and J by 7 bases, with 5 bases of the junction left unmatched. This CDR3 has 12 residues. Germline CDR1 is WSHSY and CDR2 is SAAADI. CDR3 DNA sequence: TGCGCCAGCCTGACAGGGAAGAATGAGCAGTTCTTC. Translation gives CASLTGKNEQFF.

A few counts support this clonotype. The chain couples TRBV12-3 or TRBV12-4 to TRBJ2-1; 11 bases align to TRBD2. The V segment lost 0 bases and the J segment 2 bases; nucleotides outside the gene matches: 9. The length of the CDR3 is 19 residues. The CDR3: CASSLARTLAGGPYNEQFF. The CDR3 DNA reads TGTGCCAGCAGTTTAGCCCGCACTCTAGCGGGAGGTCCCTACAATGAGCAGTTCTTC.

This chain joins TRBV3-1 and TRBJ1-3; 7 bases are a match to TRBD1. V shed 6 bases, J shed 1 base, and the junction held 3 bases outside the gene matches. From germline, CDR1 is LGHDT and CDR2 YNNKEL (reference sequence). There are 14 residues in the CDR3. CDR3 region: CASRKQGSGNTIYF. The CDR3 DNA is TGTGCCAGCAGGAAACAGGGGTCTGGAAACACCATATATTTT.

This sequence joins TRBV4-3 and TRBJ2-7; 10 bases line up with TRBD2. V gave up 4 bases and J gave up 7 bases; unmatched junction bases: 10. CDR3 length equals 15 residues. CDR1 and CDR2 from the germline V gene are LGHNA and YSLEER. The CDR3 region has the DNA TGCGCCAGCAGCCGTAGGGTATCGGGACTAGCGGAGCAGTACTTC. This codes for CASSRRVSGLAEQYF.

This chain links TRBV3-1 with TRBJ2-5; 7 positions match TRBD2. Germline V gives CDR1 LGHDT, CDR2 YNNKEL (reference sequence). There are 15 residues in the CDR3. Trimming cost V 10 bases and J 6 bases; bases outside gene matches: 17. The CDR3 here is CATCQARASGQTQYF. The DNA for the CDR3 is TGTGCCACCTGCCAAGCCCGGGCTAGCGGACAGACCCAGTACTTC.

This clonotype came up a few times. The chain joins TRBV7-2 to TRBJ2-5, with 7 nucleotides matching TRBD1. Germline CDR1 is SGHTA and CDR2 is FQGNSA. The CDR3 sequence is 14 residues long. The V and J ends lost 5 bases and 2 bases, in that order; junction bases with no gene match: 5. The CDR3 reads CASSRGQDQETQYF. The CDR3 DNA reads TGTGCCAGCAGCCGAGGACAGGATCAAGAGACCCAGTACTTC.

The CDR3 spells CSDSGGSEQFF. The CDR3 DNA reads as TGCAGTGATAGTGGGGGAAGCGAGCAGTTCTTC. V gene TRBV20-1 combines with J gene TRBJ2-1; D could derive from TRBD1 or TRBD2 (5 bases each). Germline V gene data show CDR1 as DFQATT and CDR2 as SNEGSKA (reference sequence). V was trimmed by 7 bases and J by 10 bases, leaving 14 bases between them. CDR3 length equals 11 residues.

This clonotype was seen only a few times. This chain uses TRBV7-9 with TRBJ2-7; 12 bases are a match to TRBD2. The CDR3 covers 15 residues. J lost 2 bases, V lost 5 bases, and 4 bases had no gene match. Germline V gene data show CDR1 as SEHNR and CDR2 as FQNEAQ (reference sequence). CDR3 in amino acids: CASSTRLAGAYEQYF. Written as DNA, the CDR3 is TGTGCCAGCAGCACCCGACTAGCGGGAGCCTACGAGCAGTACTTC.

The V and J genes are TRBV4-2 and TRBJ2-1, with D possibly being TRBD1 or TRBD2 (5 bases each). Germline CDR1 and CDR2: LGHNA and YNFKEQ. The CDR3 contains 17 residues. Trimming stripped 6 bases from V and 2 bases from J, with 20 bases between. The CDR3, as DNA: TGTGCCAGCAGACCAGGGATGCTAGCCGGGCCCTACAATGAGCAGTTCTTC. Amino acid sequence: CASRPGMLAGPYNEQFF.

This clonotype appeared a few times. DNA for the CDR3: TGTGCCAGCAGTTACGGCCCCAGGGCGGACACCGGGGAGCTGTTTTTT. Translation gives CASSYGPRADTGELFF. The genes are TRBV6-2 or TRBV6-3 and TRBJ2-2; TRBD1 might be the D (5 bases). This CDR3 is built from 16 residues. The V gene lost 2 bases and the J gene lost 3 bases, with 13 bases spanning the gap. CDR1 is MNHEY, CDR2 SVGEGT, per germline.

This clonotype was recorded at least ten times. V usage is TRBV10-3 and J usage is TRBJ2-7; TRBD1 matches at 9 bases. The V gene end was trimmed by 4 bases and the J gene end by 3 bases; junction bases not matched to a gene: 4. Germline V lookup: CDR1 ENHRY, CDR2 SYGVKD. CDR3 length: 14 residues. CDR3 sequence (DNA): TGTGCCATCAGTGGTGTGGACAGGGGCTACGAGCAGTACTTC. Translation gives CAISGVDRGYEQYF.

In this sample, this clonotype turned up a few times. The chain recombines TRBV12-3 or TRBV12-4 with TRBJ2-7, with 8 bases matching TRBD2. The CDR3 sequence is 15 residues long. With 1 base clipped from V and 3 bases from J, the junction kept 5 bases outside the gene matches. In DNA, the CDR3 is TGTGCCAGCAGTTTAGTCCTGGCGGGGGGCTACGAGCAGTACTTC. Translation: CASSLVLAGGYEQYF.

This chain links TRBV27 with TRBJ2-1; the D gene is possibly TRBD2 (5 bases). Germline loops: CDR1 MNHEY, CDR2 SMNVEV (reference sequence). Trimming took 5 bases from V and 7 from J, leaving 15 bases between them. The CDR3 loop spans 14 amino acids. CDR3 protein: CASSVSARGNEQFF. The CDR3 DNA follows: TGTGCCAGCAGTGTCAGCGCCCGGGGAAATGAGCAGTTCTTC.

This clonotype appeared many times. The V call is TRBV5-1, the J call TRBJ2-3; 14 positions agree with TRBD2. Germline V CDR1 and CDR2: SGHRS, YFSETQ. The ends lost 4 bases at V and 4 bases at J; junction bases unmatched: 5. This CDR3 has 16 residues. This chain's CDR3 is CASSLGLAGGSDTQYF. In DNA form, the CDR3 reads TGCGCCAGCAGCCTAGGACTAGCGGGGGGCTCAGATACGCAGTATTTT.

The chain joins TRBV28 to TRBJ2-5, with TRBD1 matching over 9 bases. Germline lookup yields CDR1 MDHEN and CDR2 SYDVKM. V was clipped by 8 bases and J by 2 bases; unmatched bases: 12. This CDR3 spans 16 amino acids. As DNA, the CDR3 is TGTGCCAGCGGAAAAAGGACAGGGGCCTATCAAGAGACCCAGTACTTC. Protein product: CASGKRTGAYQETQYF. Together with reference TRBV28 and TRBJ2-5, the CDR3 gives the full variable domain: DVKVTQSSRYLVKRTGEKVFLECVQDMDHENMFWYRQDPGLGLRLIYFSYDVKMKEKGDIPEGYSVSREKKERFSLILESASTNQTSMYLCASGKRTGAYQETQYFGPGTRLLVL.

The chain joins TRBV6-1 to TRBJ1-6, with D hard to call. CDR3 length: 16 residues. Trimming took 5 bases from V and 4 from J, leaving 15 bases between them. CDR1 MNHNS and CDR2 SASEGT come from the germline V gene. CDR3 sequence: CASSRRIGRYNSPLHF. DNA for the CDR3: TGTGCCAGCAGTCGGAGGATTGGGCGGTATAATTCACCCCTCCACTTT.

This clonotype came up a few times. CDR3 nucleotide sequence: TGTGCCAGTAGTGAAGGGGGACGGAAACAAGAGACCCAGTACTTC. Amino acid sequence: CASSEGGRKQETQYF. The J gene is TRBJ2-5, the V gene TRBV19; maybe TRBD1 (6 bases). Trimming removed 5 bases from V and 2 bases from J, with 15 bases in between. Per the germline V gene, CDR1 is LNHDA and CDR2 is SQIVND (reference sequence). The CDR3 is 15 amino acids.

The chain combines TRBV5-1 with TRBJ2-5; 7 bases match TRBD1. The CDR3 covers 15 residues. Germline V lookup: CDR1 SGHRS, CDR2 YFSETQ. V lost 0 bases, J lost 4 bases, and 6 bases stayed unmatched. CDR3 sequence (DNA): TGCGCCAGCAGCTTGGACAGGGGCGTCAGAGAGACCCAGTACTTC. It translates to CASSLDRGVRETQYF.

This clonotype was seen more than once but under ten times. V usage is TRBV25-1 and J usage is TRBJ1-2; 7 bases fit TRBD1. The germline CDR1 and CDR2 sequences are MGHDK and SYGVNS. The CDR3 runs 15 residues. Trimming at V came to 2 bases and at J to 7 bases, leaving 10 bases not matched to a gene. The DNA for the CDR3 is TGTGCCAGCAGTGAAATTAGGGAGGGGGCCCGTGGCTACACCTTC. Amino acids: CASSEIREGARGYTF.

In the case of this clonotype: One end of the junction is discordant with germline, which a read error may explain. V usage is TRBV25-1 and J usage is TRBJ2-7; weak D call: TRBD1 (5 bases). Looked up from germline, CDR1 is MGHDK and CDR2 is SYGVNS. The CDR3 consists of 13 residues. CDR3 in DNA: TGTGCCAGCAGCATTGGACATGCCTACCAGCAGTACTTC. This encodes CASSIGHAYQQYF.

The V call is TRBV7-6, the J call TRBJ2-2, with D possibly called TRBD1 or TRBD2 (6 bases each). In germline, CDR1 is SGHVS, CDR2 FNYEAQ. CDR3 length: 20 residues. V was trimmed by 3 bases and J by 5 bases, leaving 28 bases between them. This CDR3 is CASSFPSKGIRGRGTGELFF. The CDR3 nucleotides read TGTGCCAGCAGCTTCCCGTCGAAGGGGATCCGGGGGCGGGGTACCGGGGAGCTGTTTTTT.

At least ten counts were recorded for this clonotype. V usage is TRBV29-1 and J usage is TRBJ2-7, with 8 bases that match TRBD1. Germline CDR1 is SQVTM and CDR2 is ANQGSEA. The CDR3 is 12 amino acids. V was pared by 3 bases and J by 3 bases, with 1 base of the junction left unmatched. Here the CDR3 DNA reads TGCAGCGTTGATGGACAGGGCTACGAGCAGTACTTC. As protein: CSVDGQGYEQYF.

The rearrangement links TRBV5-1 to TRBJ2-1; D may be TRBD1 or TRBD2 (5 bases each). Trimming left V 4 bases short and J 0 bases short, with 11 bases between. The germline gives CDR1 SGHRS, CDR2 YFSETQ. This CDR3 has 15 amino acids. The CDR3 here is CASSPRGLSYNEQFF. CDR3 DNA: TGCGCCAGCAGCCCGAGGGGCCTCTCCTACAATGAGCAGTTCTTC. Using reference TRBV5-1 and TRBJ2-1 for the parts outside the CDR3, the full variable domain is KAGVTQTPRYLIKTRGQQVTLSCSPISGHRSVSWYQQTPGQGLQFLFEYFSETQRNKGNFPGRFSGRQFSNSRSEMNVSTLELGDSALYLCASSPRGLSYNEQFFGPGTRLTVL.

Concerning this clonotype itself: The junction does not match germline at one end; this may be a read error. The chain combines TRBV27 with TRBJ2-5; no clear D gene. Germline assignment: CDR1 MNHEY and CDR2 SMNVEV (reference sequence). The CDR3 covers 14 residues. CDR3 DNA: TGTTCCAGCAGTTTATCCATATTCCAAGAGACCCAGTACTTC. Translating gives CSSSLSIFQETQYF.